Each of the 30 T cell receptor beta chains below was sequenced from the same sample in a study of shared clonotypes between healthy human individuals. Generated by immunoSEQ multiplex PCR, the TCRdb table keeps only in-frame clones and is missing some. The sample has around 1.9 million clones, about 93% seen once. The naive CD8 fraction comprised CD45RO-negative cells positively selected for CCR7 and excluded terminally differentiated effector memory CD45RA+ cells. The material sequenced was naive CD8+ T cells from PBMCs. The receptors shown here come from a man aged 18-30 years in good health. Some clones in this sample may be carry-over from other donors' samples.

The V call is TRBV14, the J call TRBJ2-3, with D possibly matching TRBD2 (6 bases). Germline V lookup: CDR1 SGHDN, CDR2 FVKESK. Trimming removed 0 bases from V and 0 bases from J, with 10 bases in between. The CDR3 loop spans 16 amino acids. CDR3 nucleotides: TGTGCCAGCAGCCAAGATCCGGCGGGAAGCACAGATACGCAGTATTTT. It encodes CASSQDPAGSTDTQYF.

The gene calls are TRBV5-1 and TRBJ2-1; D is possibly TRBD2 (7 bases). Germline V gives CDR1 SGHRS, CDR2 YFSETQ. Trimming shortened V by 3 bases and J by 7 bases, and 23 bases separated the two germline ends. The CDR3 sequence is 17 residues long. The CDR3 DNA sequence: TGCGCCAGCAGCTACGACCCGGCCCGGAGGGGGGGGAATGAGCAGTTCTTC. Translating gives CASSYDPARRGGNEQFF.

The rearrangement uses TRBV5-1 and TRBJ2-1, with 13 bases fitting TRBD2. Unmatched junction bases numbered 8, after V lost 4 bases and J lost 4 bases. CDR1 and CDR2 (germline): SGHRS, YFSETQ. This CDR3 has 17 residues. DNA of the CDR3: TGCGCCAGCAGCGAAGGACTAGCGGGAGAGGCTTACAATGAGCAGTTCTTC. It translates to CASSEGLAGEAYNEQFF.

The chain has TRBV11-3 and TRBJ2-5; 10 bases are shared with TRBD2. Germline V CDR1 and CDR2: SGHNT, YENEEA. J lost 5 bases, V lost 3 bases, and 6 bases had no gene match. The CDR3 sequence is 15 residues long. CDR3 coding DNA: TGTGCCAGCAGCTTTAAAGCGGGAGGGCCTGAGACCCAGTACTTC. This translates into CASSFKAGGPETQYF.

The chain combines TRBV7-3 with TRBJ2-3; the match to TRBD2 covers 9 bases. The CDR3 is 15 residues long. V lost 1 base and J lost 6; bases outside the gene matches: 5. Germline loops: CDR1 SGHTA, CDR2 FQGTGA. The CDR3 here is CASSLRVAGVDTQYF. CDR3 coding DNA: TGTGCCAGCAGCTTAAGAGTAGCGGGAGTCGATACGCAGTATTTT.

This clone was detected only once. This sequence joins TRBV5-4 and TRBJ1-5; unclear D gene. Germline CDR1 is SGHNT and CDR2 is YYREEE (reference sequence). With 4 bases removed from V and 2 bases from J, the gap between germline ends came to 10 bases. CDR3 size: 14 residues. Here the CDR3 DNA reads TGTGCCAGCAGCCCGCAGAGACGCAATCAGCCCCAGCATTTT. Protein: CASSPQRRNQPQHF.

V gene TRBV27 combines with J gene TRBJ2-2, with TRBD2 matching 7 bases. Germline V gene sequence: CDR1 MNHEY, CDR2 SMNVEV (reference sequence). V lost 3 bases, J lost 3 bases, and 4 bases stayed unmatched. The CDR3 extends over 15 amino acids. CDR3 sequence: CASSFGTTYTGELFF. As DNA, the CDR3 is TGTGCCAGCAGTTTCGGGACTACCTACACCGGGGAGCTGTTTTTT.

The chain joins TRBV4-2 to TRBJ2-1; D might be TRBD2 (5 bases). Per germline, CDR1 LGHNA and CDR2 YNFKEQ. Trimming stripped 6 bases from V and 0 bases from J, with 6 bases between. The length of the CDR3 is 13 residues. The chain's CDR3 is CASRLDSYNEQFF. The CDR3 DNA is TGTGCCAGCAGACTAGACTCCTACAATGAGCAGTTCTTC.

The chain couples TRBV27 to TRBJ2-3; 7 positions agree with TRBD2. The germline V gene encodes CDR1 MNHEY and CDR2 SMNVEV (reference sequence). This CDR3 has 16 residues. V trimming: 1 base; J trimming: 2 bases; junction bases outside the gene matches: 6. The DNA for the CDR3 is TGTGCCAGCAGTTTATTACTAGCGAGAGCCACAGATACGCAGTATTTT. Its translation: CASSLLLARATDTQYF.

The chain is built from TRBV6-5 and TRBJ1-4, with D maybe TRBD1 (6 bases). V shed 5 bases and J shed 4 bases, with 11 bases lying between them. This CDR3 has 14 residues. Per the germline V gene, CDR1 is MNHEY and CDR2 is SVGAGI. The CDR3 DNA sequence: TGTGCCAGCAGTGGAACAGGGAATAATGAAAAACTGTTTTTT. Its protein product is CASSGTGNNEKLFF.

The chain joins TRBV2 to TRBJ2-1; perhaps TRBD2 as D (5 bases). Germline values: CDR1 SNHLY, CDR2 FYNNEI. Trimming left V 5 bases short and J 4 bases short, with 12 bases between. This CDR3 region has 14 residues. This chain's CDR3 is CASSSFREYNEQFF. As DNA, the CDR3 is TGTGCCAGCAGTAGCTTCCGGGAATACAATGAGCAGTTCTTC.

The chain has TRBV6-6 and TRBJ2-3; D might be TRBD2 (5 bases). Germline values: CDR1 MNHNY, CDR2 SVGAGI (reference sequence). V lost 2 bases and J 1 base, leaving 13 bases between the germline ends. The CDR3 sequence is 16 residues long. CDR3 loop: CASSYADWVGTDTQYF. The CDR3 coding sequence is TGTGCCAGCAGTTACGCGGACTGGGTGGGCACAGATACGCAGTATTTT.

The chain carries TRBV4-1 and TRBJ2-1; 7 bases are shared with TRBD2. In germline, CDR1 is MGHRA, CDR2 YSYEKL. The CDR3 has 17 amino acids. The J segment lost 7 bases and the V segment lost 5 bases, leaving 17 bases of the junction unmatched. The CDR3 DNA reads as TGCGCCAGCAGCTATTCCCCGAGGGAGGGCCGAGGAAATGAGCAGTTCTTC. This encodes CASSYSPREGRGNEQFF.

The chain carries TRBV6-5 and TRBJ2-1; 7 bases are shared with TRBD2. This CDR3 is 15 amino acids long. After removal of 2 bases from V and 6 bases from J, the junction contained 7 bases not matched to a gene. Germline assignment: CDR1 MNHEY and CDR2 SVGAGI. This chain's CDR3 is CASSYVASGINEQFF. The CDR3 nucleotides read TGTGCCAGCAGTTACGTCGCTAGCGGAATCAATGAGCAGTTCTTC.

The J gene is TRBJ2-3, the V gene TRBV28; D not certain. The germline V gene has CDR1 MDHEN and CDR2 SYDVKM. V was pared by 7 bases and J by 0 bases, with 17 bases between. The CDR3 is made up of 16 amino acids. The CDR3, as DNA: TGTGCCAGCACCCCGACCCCGGATACTAGCACAGATACGCAGTATTTT. Amino acid sequence: CASTPTPDTSTDTQYF.

The sample holds one count of this clone. V and J are TRBV4-3 and TRBJ2-7, with D maybe TRBD2 (6 bases). V gave up 0 bases and J gave up 1 base, with 13 bases separating them. This CDR3 comprises 16 residues. The germline V gene has CDR1 LGHNA and CDR2 YSLEER. In nucleotides, the CDR3 is TGCGCCAGCAGCCAAGAAAAGGGAGGCGGTTCCTACGAGCAGTACTTC. Encoded protein: CASSQEKGGGSYEQYF.

CDR3 nucleotide sequence: TGTGCCAGCAGTAGAACTGGACTGTTCAATCAGCCCCAGCATTTT. Translation: CASSRTGLFNQPQHF. V gene TRBV28 combines with J gene TRBJ1-5; D call uncertain. The CDR3 consists of 15 residues. Germline CDR1 is MDHEN and CDR2 is SYDVKM. Between the trimmed V and J ends, which lost 5 bases and 3 bases, there was a span of 14 bases.

This rearrangement joins TRBV4-1 to TRBJ2-7; D possibly corresponds to TRBD1 (5 bases). CDR3 length: 15 residues. The germline V and J ends were trimmed by 0 bases and 2 bases, with 11 bases remaining between them. Germline V gene lookup returns CDR1 MGHRA and CDR2 YSYEKL. The CDR3, as DNA: TGCGCCAGCAGCCAAGACAGGGCCGATACCTACGAGCAGTACTTC. It encodes CASSQDRADTYEQYF.

The CDR3 DNA sequence: TGCGCCAGCAGCTTGGGACAGCGGATTCAGGCAGGACCCTACGAGCAGTACTTC. Its translation: CASSLGQRIQAGPYEQYF. The genes are TRBV5-1 and TRBJ2-7; D is tentatively TRBD1 or TRBD2 (5 bases each). This CDR3 region has 18 residues. The germline V and J ends were trimmed by 0 bases and 2 bases, with 21 bases remaining between them. Germline V gene sequence: CDR1 SGHRS, CDR2 YFSETQ.

The chain uses TRBV6-1 and TRBJ1-4, with D uncertain. Germline V gene lookup returns CDR1 MNHNS and CDR2 SASEGT. This CDR3 is 10 amino acids long. Trimming cost V 10 bases and J 8 bases, with 8 bases left between them. The CDR3 region is CATRREKLFF. Here the CDR3 DNA reads TGTGCCACCCGGAGAGAAAAACTGTTTTTT.

As concerns this clone: Other DNA sequences in the same sample also yield this CDR3. The chain recombines TRBV9 with TRBJ2-7, with no clear D. V lost 0 bases and J lost 3, with 13 bases in between. CDR1 and CDR2 from the germline V gene are SGDLS and YYNGEE. The CDR3 contains 15 residues. This chain's CDR3 is CASSVASGPSYEQYF. DNA for the CDR3: TGTGCCAGCAGCGTAGCATCTGGACCGAGCTACGAGCAGTACTTC.

On this clone: Other nucleotide sequences in the sample specify the same CDR3. The chain combines TRBV5-6 with TRBJ2-7; TRBD2 aligns across 7 bases. Germline CDR1 reads SGHDT; CDR2 reads YYEEEE. V shed 6 bases, J shed 3 bases, and the junction held 0 bases outside the gene matches. The CDR3 is 11 amino acids. The CDR3 sequence: CASTGGYEQYF. Here the CDR3 DNA reads TGTGCCAGCACGGGGGGCTACGAGCAGTACTTC.

The chain uses TRBV11-2 and TRBJ2-4; TRBD2 matches at 14 bases. With V trimmed by 6 bases and J by 6 bases, 10 bases remained unmatched. The germline V gene encodes CDR1 SGHAT and CDR2 FQNNGV. This CDR3 region has 17 residues. CDR3 sequence (DNA): TGTGCCAGCAGGCCGACTAGCGGGAGGGCAGGTGGAAACATTCAGTACTTC. Protein sequence: CASRPTSGRAGGNIQYF.

This chain uses TRBV6-1 with TRBJ2-7; maybe TRBD2 (6 bases). V was pared by 2 bases and J by 0 bases, with 14 bases between. This CDR3 contains 16 residues. From germline, CDR1 is MNHNS and CDR2 SASEGT. The CDR3 spells CASSESWDGGSYEQYF. CDR3 bases: TGTGCCAGCAGTGAAAGTTGGGACGGGGGCTCCTACGAGCAGTACTTC.

CDR3 in amino acids: CASRGTEHLGANVLTF. CDR3 coding DNA: TGTGCCAGCAGGGGGACAGAACACTTGGGGGCCAACGTCCTGACTTTC. This chain uses TRBV7-9 with TRBJ2-6, with 7 bases identical to TRBD1. The germline gives CDR1 SEHNR, CDR2 FQNEAQ (reference sequence). The CDR3 is 16 amino acids. V shed 6 bases, J shed 4 bases, and the junction held 9 bases outside the gene matches.

The chain has TRBV28 and TRBJ2-5, with TRBD1 matching 8 bases. The CDR3 totals 14 residues. Germline lookup yields CDR1 MDHEN and CDR2 SYDVKM. Germline trimming cut 6 bases from V and 5 bases from J; bases unmatched to any gene: 8. CDR3 sequence (DNA): TGTGCCAGCAGATACCAGGGGGCTGGGGAGACCCAGTACTTC. As protein: CASRYQGAGETQYF.

J is TRBJ2-4 and V is TRBV7-9; no clear D. V lost 2 bases and J 1 base, leaving 9 bases between the germline ends. Germline loops: CDR1 SEHNR, CDR2 FQNEAQ (reference sequence). The length of the CDR3 is 15 residues. The CDR3 region has the DNA TGTGCCAGCAGCTTATTTATGGGGGCCAAAAACATTCAGTACTTC. It translates to CASSLFMGAKNIQYF.

Written as DNA, the CDR3 is TGTGCCAGCAGCTTAGGCACTTTGCGAGGGAGGGATACGCAGTATTTT. Its protein product is CASSLGTLRGRDTQYF. This chain links TRBV11-2 with TRBJ2-3; the D gene is possibly TRBD2 (6 bases). CDR3 length equals 16 residues. Germline values: CDR1 SGHAT, CDR2 FQNNGV. V gave up 1 base and J gave up 6 bases, with 17 bases separating them.

The chain joins TRBV19 to TRBJ2-2, with 7 bases fitting TRBD1. This CDR3 is built from 15 residues. Germline CDR1 LNHDA, CDR2 SQIVND (reference sequence). The junction had 10 bases not matched to a gene; V was cut back by 6 bases and J by 6 bases. The CDR3 protein is CASRDRQGAAGELFF. The CDR3 nucleotides read TGTGCCAGTAGGGATCGACAGGGAGCCGCCGGGGAGCTGTTTTTT.

This CDR3 is CASSGREAQPQHF. Here the CDR3 DNA reads TGTGCCAGTAGTGGTCGGGAAGCTCAGCCCCAGCATTTT. The chain combines TRBV19 with TRBJ1-5, with D unresolved. CDR1 is LNHDA and CDR2 is SQIVND in the germline V gene (reference sequence). The CDR3 loop spans 13 amino acids. Trimming removed 5 bases from V and 6 bases from J, with 11 bases in between. Variable domain in full (rest from reference TRBV19 and TRBJ1-5): DGGITQSPKYLFRKEGQNVTLSCEQNLNHDAMYWYRQDPGQGLRLIYYSQIVNDFQKGDIAEGYSVSREKKESFPLTVTSAQKNPTAFYLCASSGREAQPQHFGDGTRLSIL.